This section outlines one T cell receptor beta chain sequence together with its context. The antigen remains unidentified. Other DNA sequences within the sample encode an identical CDR3. These data come from a study of shared clonotypes between healthy human individuals. Study-wide context: The donor group consisted of two women and a few men, aged 18 to 49.

Clones were read by immunoSEQ multiplex PCR, and TCRdb kept only the in-frame ones, dropping some. The sample contains about 2.1 million clones, 93% of which appear only once. Overall study results and limits: All-four-donor shared clonotypes had higher generation probabilities than non-shared clonotypes did. Represented genetic and exposure-history diversity was restricted by having few donors.

Terminally differentiated effector memory CD45RA+ cells were left out of the naive CD8 fraction, which was CD45RO-negative and positively selected for CCR7. CDR3 length: 15 residues. V trimming: 5 bases; J trimming: 3 bases; junction bases outside the gene matches: 4. Germline V gene data show CDR1 as MNHEY and CDR2 as SMNVEV (reference sequence). Sequenced material: naive CD8+ T cells from PBMCs. The rearrangement uses TRBV27 and TRBJ2-3; 11 bases are a match to TRBD2. This TCR was recovered from a man between 18 and 35 years old in good health. Some clones in this sample may be carry-over from other donors' samples. The CDR3 DNA is TGTGCCAGCAGTGCGGGGACTAGCGGAACAGATACGCAGTATTTT. Its protein is CASSAGTSGTDTQYF.